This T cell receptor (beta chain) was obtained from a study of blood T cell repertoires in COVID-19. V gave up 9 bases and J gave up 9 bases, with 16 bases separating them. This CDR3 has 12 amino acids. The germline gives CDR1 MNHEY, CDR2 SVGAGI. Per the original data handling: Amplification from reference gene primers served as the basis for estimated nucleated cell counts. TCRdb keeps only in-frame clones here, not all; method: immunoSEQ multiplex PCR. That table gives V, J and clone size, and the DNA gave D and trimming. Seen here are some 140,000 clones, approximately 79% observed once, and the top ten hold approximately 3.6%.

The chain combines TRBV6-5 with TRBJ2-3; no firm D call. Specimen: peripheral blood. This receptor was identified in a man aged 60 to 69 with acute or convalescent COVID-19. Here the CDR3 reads CASHPDSYTQYF. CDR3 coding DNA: TGTGCCAGTCATCCCGACTCTTACACGCAGTATTTT.